The 28 T cell receptor beta chains given below trace back to one sample, sequenced in a study of blood T cell repertoires in COVID-19. Method: immunoSEQ multiplex PCR; TCRdb's copy keeps in-frame clones and lacks some. The sample records roughly 70,000 clones, more than 75% being singletons. Sequencing was done on a sample of peripheral blood. These receptors were collected from a woman of 80 years or more with active or convalescent COVID-19.

The chain combines TRBV9 with TRBJ1-6, with 7 bases aligning to TRBD1. V lost 2 bases and J lost 5; bases outside the gene matches: 4. This CDR3 contains 15 residues. The germline V gene encodes CDR1 SGDLS and CDR2 YYNGEE. DNA of the CDR3: TGTGCCAGCAGCGTCGGGGGACAGAATAATTCACCCCTCCACTTT. It codes for CASSVGGQNNSPLHF.

This chain joins TRBV25-1 and TRBJ1-5; 7 nucleotides match TRBD1. Germline lookup yields CDR1 MGHDK and CDR2 SYGVNS. The CDR3 contains 16 residues. With 4 bases clipped from V and 0 bases from J, the junction kept 6 bases outside the gene matches. The CDR3 protein is CASSVTGQYSNQPQHF. CDR3 nucleotide sequence: TGTGCCAGCAGTGTCACGGGACAGTATAGCAATCAGCCCCAGCATTTT.

The CDR3 DNA reads TGCGCCAGCAGTGAGTCCGGACTTACTCTTGCCGGTTGTGGCTACACCTTC. It translates to CASSESGLTLAGCGYTF. J is TRBJ1-2 and V is TRBV10-1; D not resolved. The CDR3 consists of 17 residues. V lost 0 bases, J lost 7 bases, and 21 bases lay in between. Per germline, CDR1 WNHNN and CDR2 SYGVQD (reference sequence).

The CDR3 bases are TGTGCCACCAGCAGGAAACAGACAGCTTCTAGCACAGATACGCAGTATTTT. Its translation is CATSRKQTASSTDTQYF. The chain uses TRBV15 and TRBJ2-3; D perhaps matches TRBD1 (5 bases). Germline V gene lookup returns CDR1 LNHNV and CDR2 YYDKDF (reference sequence). V dropped 3 bases and J dropped 0 bases, with 16 bases sitting between them. The CDR3 has 17 residues.

This rearrangement joins TRBV9 to TRBJ1-6, with TRBD1 identical over 8 bases. Trimming took 0 bases from V and 6 from J; bases not matched to a gene: 8. This CDR3 has 17 amino acids. The germline V gene has CDR1 SGDLS and CDR2 YYNGEE. CDR3 DNA sequence: TGTGCCAGCAGCGTAGGGTTTTCAGGACAGGGTAATTCACCCCTCCACTTT. Translating it yields CASSVGFSGQGNSPLHF.

CDR3 in amino acids: CASRDNMSGELFF. The DNA of the CDR3 is TGTGCCAGCAGGGACAACATGTCCGGGGAGCTGTTTTTT. The rearrangement links TRBV5-5 to TRBJ2-2; TRBD1 is a possible D gene (5 bases). Trimming left V 5 bases short and J 6 bases short, with 11 bases between. This CDR3 comprises 13 residues. The V gene's germline CDR1 is SGHKS and CDR2 YYEKEE (reference sequence).

V gene TRBV3-1 (or the pseudogene TRBV3-2) combines with J gene TRBJ2-3; 7 nucleotides align to TRBD2. CDR3 size: 13 residues. J was trimmed by 10 bases and V by 1 base; bases with no gene match: 5. Germline CDR1 and CDR2: LGHDT and YNNKEL (reference sequence). This CDR3 reads CASSQAPGLSQYF. DNA of the CDR3: TGTGCCAGCAGCCAAGCTCCGGGACTATCGCAGTATTTT.

This clone has more than one count but fewer than ten. This chain uses TRBV7-2 with TRBJ2-7, with no clear D. Germline V gene sequence: CDR1 SGHTA, CDR2 FQGNSA. V was trimmed by 2 bases and J by 3 bases, leaving 5 bases between them. The CDR3 is 12 amino acids. The CDR3 DNA sequence: TGTGCCAGCAGCTTAACTAACTACGAGCAGTACTTC. It translates to CASSLTNYEQYF.

The rearrangement links TRBV28 to TRBJ1-2; D not resolved. Deletions cut 6 bases from V and 4 bases from J, with 9 bases between. The CDR3 is 12 residues long. Germline CDR1 MDHEN, CDR2 SYDVKM. The CDR3 is CASSPGGYGYTF. The CDR3 nucleotides read TGTGCCAGCAGCCCAGGTGGCTATGGCTACACCTTC.

The chain joins TRBV27 to TRBJ1-2; 10 nucleotides match TRBD1. Germline CDR1 is MNHEY and CDR2 is SMNVEV (reference sequence). Unmatched junction bases numbered 14, after V lost 4 bases and J lost 6 bases. The CDR3 runs to 17 residues. The CDR3 sequence: CASSSLSLGQGSDGYTF. The CDR3 DNA reads as TGTGCCAGCAGTTCGCTTTCCTTGGGACAGGGGAGCGATGGCTACACCTTC.

The CDR3 DNA follows: TGTGCCAGCAGCTCACAGTCCGGCCAAAATTCACCCCTCCACTTT. It yields the protein CASSSQSGQNSPLHF. The chain is built from TRBV7-9 and TRBJ1-6, with no clear D. The V gene's germline CDR1 is SEHNR and CDR2 FQNEAQ (reference sequence). The germline V and J ends were trimmed by 4 bases and 7 bases, with 14 bases remaining between them. The length of the CDR3 is 15 residues.

CDR3 nucleotides: TGTGCCACCAGCCCCCCGGGGGGGGCGTTAGATACGCAGTATTTT. It codes for CATSPPGGALDTQYF. This sequence joins TRBV24-1 and TRBJ2-3, with TRBD2 matching over 8 bases. The CDR3 loop spans 15 amino acids. The J segment lost 5 bases and the V segment lost 7 bases, leaving 10 bases of the junction unmatched. CDR1 and CDR2 (germline): KGHDR, SFDVKD.

V usage is TRBV2 and J usage is TRBJ1-3; a possible D gene is TRBD1 (5 bases). The CDR3 length is 17 residues. Germline lookup yields CDR1 SNHLY and CDR2 FYNNEI. Trimming shortened V by 3 bases and J by 3 bases, and 18 bases separated the two germline ends. This CDR3 reads CASSDWAGQGGGNTIYF. CDR3 bases: TGTGCCAGCAGTGACTGGGCCGGCCAGGGAGGTGGAAACACCATATATTTT.

This chain connects TRBV14 to TRBJ1-4; TRBD1 might be the D (6 bases). With 9 bases removed from V and 8 bases from J, the gap between germline ends came to 16 bases. The CDR3 runs 13 residues. Germline lookup yields CDR1 SGHDN and CDR2 FVKESK. DNA of the CDR3: TGTGCCAGTAACCGGGGGGCCGGCGAAAAACTGTTTTTT. Amino acids: CASNRGAGEKLFF.

The rearrangement uses TRBV20-1 and TRBJ1-5; possible D gene TRBD1, 6 bases. With 3 bases removed from V and 6 bases from J, the gap between germline ends came to 18 bases. Germline V gives CDR1 DFQATT, CDR2 SNEGSKA (reference sequence). This CDR3 is 15 amino acids long. Here the CDR3 DNA reads TGCAGTGCTAGTTACGGGGGGCAAATCAGTCAGCCCCAGCATTTT. It yields the protein CSASYGGQISQPQHF.

This chain links TRBV11-1 with TRBJ2-3; the D gene is possibly TRBD1 (6 bases). Germline V gene data show CDR1 as SGHAT and CDR2 as FQDESV (reference sequence). The germline V and J ends were trimmed by 5 bases and 2 bases, with 14 bases remaining between them. The CDR3 consists of 15 residues. CDR3 nucleotide sequence: TGTGCCAGCAGCCCCACCAGGGGCCTCACAGATACGCAGTATTTT. Encoded protein: CASSPTRGLTDTQYF. The whole variable domain, filled in from reference TRBV11-1 and TRBJ2-3, reads EAEVAQSPRYKITEKSQAVAFWCDPISGHATLYWYRQILGQGPELLVQFQDESVVDDSQLPKDRFSAERLKGVDSTLKIQPAELGDSAMYLCASSPTRGLTDTQYFGPGTRLTVL.

The gene calls are TRBV5-6 and TRBJ1-2; D might be TRBD1 (5 bases). V was clipped by 3 bases and J by 4 bases, with 25 bases between them. The CDR3 is 18 residues long. The V gene's germline CDR1 is SGHDT and CDR2 YYEEEE. CDR3 DNA: TGTGCCAGCAGCTGGGGCACCCCGACGCTCCAACTCAGCTATGGCTACACCTTC. Its protein is CASSWGTPTLQLSYGYTF.

This chain joins TRBV7-9 and TRBJ1-1, with TRBD1 identical over 8 bases. Germline CDR1 and CDR2: SEHNR and FQNEAQ (reference sequence). CDR3 length: 14 residues. V lost 4 bases, J lost 7 bases, and 8 bases stayed unmatched. The CDR3 reads CASSSDRGRVEAFF. DNA for the CDR3: TGTGCCAGCAGCTCAGACAGGGGTCGGGTTGAAGCTTTCTTT.

This rearrangement joins TRBV5-1 to TRBJ1-1, with D maybe TRBD1 (5 bases). Per germline, CDR1 SGHRS and CDR2 YFSETQ. Trimming shortened V by 0 bases and J by 3 bases, and 12 bases separated the two germline ends. The CDR3 is made up of 15 amino acids. The CDR3 coding sequence is TGCGCCAGCAGCTTGGGTCAGGGATGGTACACTGAAGCTTTCTTT. Its translation is CASSLGQGWYTEAFF.

Only a few counts were recorded for this clone. This chain connects TRBV5-4 to TRBJ2-1; 7 bases map to TRBD1. Trimming removed 3 bases from V and 1 base from J; junction bases left unmatched: 10. CDR3 length: 17 residues. The germline V gene has CDR1 SGHNT and CDR2 YYREEE (reference sequence). CDR3 loop: CASSSRQGVYSYNEQFF. CDR3 in DNA: TGTGCCAGCAGCTCACGACAGGGAGTCTATTCCTACAATGAGCAGTTCTTC.

The chain joins TRBV30 to TRBJ2-2, with D perhaps TRBD1 (6 bases). Germline assignment: CDR1 GTSNPN and CDR2 SVGIG (reference sequence). V lost 6 bases, J lost 4 bases, and 15 bases lay in between. This CDR3 comprises 14 residues. This CDR3 reads CACHGGLSTGELFF. In DNA, the CDR3 is TGTGCCTGTCATGGGGGCCTTTCCACCGGGGAGCTGTTTTTT.

This chain uses TRBV18 with TRBJ2-1, with 7 bases fitting TRBD1. Trimming removed 0 bases from V and 8 bases from J; junction bases left unmatched: 7. The CDR3 spans 15 residues. In germline, CDR1 is KGHSH, CDR2 LQKENI. In nucleotides, the CDR3 is TGTGCCAGCTCACCACCCCAGGGGGTTACACATGAGCAGTTCTTC. It yields the protein CASSPPQGVTHEQFF.

The chain has TRBV7-3 and TRBJ1-1; 9 bases fit TRBD1. The CDR3 consists of 15 residues. Germline-derived CDR1 and CDR2 are SGHTA and FQGTGA. After removal of 3 bases from V and 14 bases from J, the junction contained 16 bases not matched to a gene. CDR3 amino acids: CASSLNSLRTGEVFF. Written as DNA, the CDR3 is TGTGCCAGCAGCTTGAATTCTTTGCGGACAGGGGAAGTCTTCTTT.

This clone was seen once. The V and J genes are TRBV5-1 and TRBJ1-2; 9 bases match TRBD1. The CDR3 length is 13 residues. Germline V CDR1 and CDR2: SGHRS, YFSETQ. Germline trimming cut 4 bases from V and 8 bases from J; bases unmatched to any gene: 6. The CDR3 region is CASSPGQGEGYTF. As DNA, the CDR3 is TGCGCCAGCAGCCCGGGACAGGGTGAAGGCTACACCTTC.

The rearrangement joins TRBV27 to TRBJ1-2; D is unresolved. The CDR3 has 16 residues. Trimming took 0 bases from V and 6 from J, leaving 17 bases between them. Germline V gene lookup returns CDR1 MNHEY and CDR2 SMNVEV (reference sequence). The CDR3 DNA reads as TGTGCCAGCAGTTTATCGGCCGGGAGGGCACCTAATGGCTACACCTTC. This codes for CASSLSAGRAPNGYTF.

This clone showed up just once. The chain uses TRBV11-3 and TRBJ2-1, with 9 positions matching TRBD1. CDR3 size: 17 residues. CDR1 is SGHNT, CDR2 YENEEA, per germline. The ends lost 5 bases at V and 5 bases at J; junction bases unmatched: 13. CDR3 sequence reads: CASSEGIRDRVNNEQFF. The CDR3 DNA reads as TGTGCCAGCAGCGAAGGAATCCGGGACAGGGTTAACAATGAGCAGTTCTTC.

This chain links TRBV6-2 or TRBV6-3 with TRBJ2-3; TRBD2 is a possible D gene (6 bases). This CDR3 has 17 amino acids. V lost 2 bases, J lost 6 bases, and 21 bases lay in between. Germline CDR1 MNHEY, CDR2 SVGEGT. The chain's CDR3 is CASSYRDSFPGWDTQYF. The CDR3 coding sequence is TGTGCCAGCAGTTACCGGGACTCCTTCCCGGGATGGGATACGCAGTATTTT.

The genes are TRBV18 and TRBJ2-1; D might be TRBD2 (7 bases). CDR1 KGHSH and CDR2 LQKENI come from the germline V gene. V dropped 4 bases and J dropped 4 bases, with 14 bases sitting between them. CDR3 length: 15 residues. CDR3: CASSRGGAEYNEQFF. The CDR3 region has the DNA TGTGCCAGCTCACGTGGGGGGGCCGAATACAATGAGCAGTTCTTC.